Listed below are T cell receptor beta chains from one sample, sequenced in a study of OX40 agonist ivuxolimab in advanced cancers. Clones were sequenced by immunoSEQ multiplex PCR, and TCRdb holds only the in-frame ones, with some missing. This table holds just over 45,000 clones, about 93% found once. Sample: CD4+ or CD8+ T cells sorted from blood, taken in a trial of the OX40 agonist ivuxolimab. All receptors derive from an adult with an advanced solid tumor such as melanoma, head and neck, liver or kidney cancer. Each CDR3 is given with its conserved first and last residue. The D gene is left open where the match is weak. Rows give clone size only sometimes, using once, few, many, or a class for an expanded clone.

d_gene: NA; v_gene: TRBV5-4; j_gene: TRBJ1-1; abundance: once; CDR3nt: TGTGCCAGCAGCGTAAAATCAGGCGCCTGGGCCATGAACACTGAAGCTTTCTTT; CDR3aa: CASSVKSGAWAMNTEAFF
d_gene: TRBD2; v_gene: TRBV29-1; j_gene: TRBJ2-3; abundance: NA; CDR3nt: TGCAGCGTCAGCGGTGGGCTCACTAGCGGCACCGGGGGGTTAGATACGCAGTATTTT; CDR3aa: CSVSGGLTSGTGGLDTQYF
d_gene: NA; v_gene: TRBV9; j_gene: TRBJ2-1; abundance: NA; CDR3nt: TGTGCCAGCAGCGCCCCCGCTAGCTCCTACAATGAGCAGTTCTTC; CDR3aa: CASSAPASSYNEQFF
d_gene: NA; v_gene: TRBV9; j_gene: TRBJ2-2; abundance: NA; CDR3nt: TGTGCCAGCAGCGAGTACCTCCTAATCAGGGAAACCGGGGAGCTGTTTTTT; CDR3aa: CASSEYLLIRETGELFF
d_gene: NA; v_gene: TRBV4-1; j_gene: TRBJ2-1; abundance: NA; CDR3nt: TGCGCCAGCAGCCCGGGATTACCACCCAATGAGCAGTTCTTC; CDR3aa: CASSPGLPPNEQFF
d_gene: NA; v_gene: TRBV27; j_gene: TRBJ1-1; abundance: NA; CDR3nt: TGTGCCGTCGGTGGGTGGAACACTGAAGCTTTCTTT; CDR3aa: CAVGGWNTEAFF
d_gene: NA; v_gene: TRBV13; j_gene: TRBJ2-7; abundance: NA; CDR3nt: TGTGCCAGCAGCTACGGACCGGACCTACGAGTGCAGTACTTC; CDR3aa: CASSYGPDLRVQYF
d_gene: NA; v_gene: TRBV6-1; j_gene: TRBJ1-4; abundance: NA; CDR3nt: TGTGCCAGCGCGTCTGAAGATGCAACTAATGAAAAACTGTTTTTT; CDR3aa: CASASEDATNEKLFF
d_gene: TRBD1; v_gene: TRBV7-3; j_gene: TRBJ2-3; abundance: NA; CDR3nt: TGTGCCAGCAGCTCCCGACAGGGCGGGCCAGATACGCAGTATTTT; CDR3aa: CASSSRQGGPDTQYF
d_gene: NA; v_gene: TRBV6-4; j_gene: TRBJ2-1; abundance: NA; CDR3nt: TGTGCCAGCAGTGACTCCTCGCAAGGCTACAATGAGCAGTTCTTC; CDR3aa: CASSDSSQGYNEQFF
d_gene: NA; v_gene: TRBV5-6; j_gene: TRBJ2-5; abundance: NA; CDR3nt: TGTGCCAGCAGCTTGCGGGAGACAGGGAGGGGACAAGAGACCCAGTACTTC; CDR3aa: CASSLRETGRGQETQYF
d_gene: NA; v_gene: TRBV11-3; j_gene: TRBJ2-2; abundance: NA; CDR3nt: TGTGCCAGCAGCCGGACAGAAGGGAACACCGGGGAGCTGTTTTTT; CDR3aa: CASSRTEGNTGELFF
d_gene: TRBD2; v_gene: TRBV4-3; j_gene: TRBJ2-7; abundance: NA; CDR3nt: TGCGCCAGCAGCCAAGATTGGACTAGTAGTCTCTACGAGCAGTACTTC; CDR3aa: CASSQDWTSSLYEQYF
d_gene: TRBD1; v_gene: TRBV11-3; j_gene: TRBJ1-4; abundance: NA; CDR3nt: TGTGCCAGCAGCTCCGTGACCGGGACAGGGCGGGAAAAACTGTTTTTT; CDR3aa: CASSSVTGTGREKLFF
d_gene: NA; v_gene: TRBV15; j_gene: TRBJ2-3; abundance: NA; CDR3nt: TGTGCCACCAGCAGATCCCTGGACAGACGCACAGATACGCAGTATTTT; CDR3aa: CATSRSLDRRTDTQYF
d_gene: TRBD1; v_gene: TRBV7-9; j_gene: TRBJ2-3; abundance: NA; CDR3nt: TGTGCCAGCAGCTTAGGAGGGACAGTAAGCACAGATACGCAGTATTTT; CDR3aa: CASSLGGTVSTDTQYF
d_gene: NA; v_gene: TRBV5-6; j_gene: TRBJ1-1; abundance: NA; CDR3nt: TGTGCCAGCAGCTTGGGGGGGCTTGGCACTGAAGCTTTCTTT; CDR3aa: CASSLGGLGTEAFF
d_gene: NA; v_gene: TRBV18; j_gene: TRBJ2-4; abundance: NA; CDR3nt: TGTGCCAGCTCACCACCGAGACAGCAACTAGCCAAAAACATTCAGTACTTC; CDR3aa: CASSPPRQQLAKNIQYF
d_gene: NA; v_gene: TRBV28; j_gene: TRBJ2-1; abundance: NA; CDR3nt: TGTGCCAGCAACATCGGGGGTCGGCAGAACAATGAGCAGTTCTTC; CDR3aa: CASNIGGRQNNEQFF
d_gene: NA; v_gene: TRBV5-8; j_gene: TRBJ2-7; abundance: NA; CDR3nt: TGTGCCAGCAGCGATTTTAACGGACAGTACGAGCAGTACTTC; CDR3aa: CASSDFNGQYEQYF
d_gene: NA; v_gene: TRBV27; j_gene: TRBJ1-1; abundance: NA; CDR3nt: TGTGCCAGCAGTCCTCCGGGTCGGAGGGTTTTCTTT; CDR3aa: CASSPPGRRVFF
d_gene: NA; v_gene: TRBV6-5; j_gene: TRBJ2-7; abundance: NA; CDR3nt: TGTGCCACAGGAACGACCTTATCCTACGAGCAGTACTTC; CDR3aa: CATGTTLSYEQYF
d_gene: NA; v_gene: TRBV28; j_gene: TRBJ2-7; abundance: NA; CDR3nt: TGTGCCAGCAGTTTGGGAGCTCTGACCTACGAGCAGTACTTC; CDR3aa: CASSLGALTYEQYF
d_gene: NA; v_gene: TRBV29-1; j_gene: TRBJ2-1; abundance: NA; CDR3nt: TGCAGCGTTGAAATCGTTGGGTTAAGCAATGAGCAGTTCTTC; CDR3aa: CSVEIVGLSNEQFF
d_gene: NA; v_gene: TRBV7-9; j_gene: TRBJ1-5; abundance: NA; CDR3nt: TGTGCCAGCAGCTCCCCGGGGGAGAGCAATCAGCCCCAGCATTTT; CDR3aa: CASSSPGESNQPQHF
d_gene: NA; v_gene: TRBV4-3; j_gene: TRBJ2-3; abundance: NA; CDR3nt: TGCGCCAGCAGCCAAGGGGTCATTCAGAGCACAGATACGCAGTATTTT; CDR3aa: CASSQGVIQSTDTQYF
d_gene: NA; v_gene: TRBV2; j_gene: TRBJ1-5; abundance: NA; CDR3nt: TGTGCCAGCACTTTCACGGGTGATCAGCCCCAGCATTTT; CDR3aa: CASTFTGDQPQHF
d_gene: TRBD2; v_gene: TRBV9; j_gene: TRBJ2-1; abundance: NA; CDR3nt: TGTGCCAGCAGCGGGGGACTAGCGGGAACCAATGAGCAGTTCTTC; CDR3aa: CASSGGLAGTNEQFF
d_gene: TRBD1; v_gene: TRBV9; j_gene: TRBJ1-1; abundance: NA; CDR3nt: TGTGCCAGCAGCACCCGGACAGGGGCTCTTCCCGAACCTGAAGCTTTCTTT; CDR3aa: CASSTRTGALPEPEAFF
d_gene: NA; v_gene: TRBV30; j_gene: TRBJ2-1; abundance: NA; CDR3nt: TGTGCCTGGAGTGTGGACCTACTAGAGCAGTTCTTC; CDR3aa: CAWSVDLLEQFF
d_gene: NA; v_gene: TRBV7-9; j_gene: TRBJ1-2; abundance: NA; CDR3nt: TGTGCCAGCAGCTTTACAACCAACTATGGCTACACCTTC; CDR3aa: CASSFTTNYGYTF
d_gene: NA; v_gene: TRBV2; j_gene: TRBJ2-7; abundance: NA; CDR3nt: TGTGCCAGCAGCGATCGGCAGGGGACATTGGGGGAGCAGTACTTC; CDR3aa: CASSDRQGTLGEQYF
d_gene: NA; v_gene: TRBV14; j_gene: TRBJ2-1; abundance: once; CDR3nt: TGTGCCAGCAGCCTTCTTTCCCTCTCCTACAATGAGCAGTTCTTC; CDR3aa: CASSLLSLSYNEQFF